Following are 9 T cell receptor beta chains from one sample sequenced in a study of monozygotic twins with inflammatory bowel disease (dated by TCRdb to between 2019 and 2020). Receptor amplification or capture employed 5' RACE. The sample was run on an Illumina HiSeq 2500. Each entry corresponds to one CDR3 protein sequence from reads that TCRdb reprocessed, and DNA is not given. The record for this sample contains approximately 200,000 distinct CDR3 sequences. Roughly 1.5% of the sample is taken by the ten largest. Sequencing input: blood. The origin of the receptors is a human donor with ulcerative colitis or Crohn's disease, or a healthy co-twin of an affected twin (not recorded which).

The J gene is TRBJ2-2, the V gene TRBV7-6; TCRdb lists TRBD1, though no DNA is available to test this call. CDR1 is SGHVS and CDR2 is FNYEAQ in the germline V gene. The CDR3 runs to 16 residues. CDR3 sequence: CASSARGTGISGELFF.

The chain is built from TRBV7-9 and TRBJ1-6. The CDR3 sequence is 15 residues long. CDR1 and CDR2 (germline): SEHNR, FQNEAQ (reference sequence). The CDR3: CASSFSSFYNSPLHF.

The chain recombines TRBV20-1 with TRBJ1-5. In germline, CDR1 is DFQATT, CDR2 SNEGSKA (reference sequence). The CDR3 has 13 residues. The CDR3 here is CSAIRRLDQPQHF.

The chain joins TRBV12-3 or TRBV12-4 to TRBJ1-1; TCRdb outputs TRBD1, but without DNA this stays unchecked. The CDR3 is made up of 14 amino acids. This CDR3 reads CASSHRGRKTEAFF.

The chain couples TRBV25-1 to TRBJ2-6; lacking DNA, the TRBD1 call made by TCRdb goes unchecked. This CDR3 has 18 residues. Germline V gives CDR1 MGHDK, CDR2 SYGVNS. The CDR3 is CASSESVGAVSGANVLTF.

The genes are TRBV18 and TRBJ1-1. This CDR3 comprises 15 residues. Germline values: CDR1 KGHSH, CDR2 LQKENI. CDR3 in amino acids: CASSPSAGPASEAFF.

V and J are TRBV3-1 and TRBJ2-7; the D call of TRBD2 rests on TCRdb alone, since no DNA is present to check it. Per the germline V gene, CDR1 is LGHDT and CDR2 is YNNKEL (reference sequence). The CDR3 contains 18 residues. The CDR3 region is CASSQDIARGPSSYEQYF.

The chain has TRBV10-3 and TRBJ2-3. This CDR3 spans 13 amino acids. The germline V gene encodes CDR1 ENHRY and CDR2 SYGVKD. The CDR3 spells CAISELATNTQYF.

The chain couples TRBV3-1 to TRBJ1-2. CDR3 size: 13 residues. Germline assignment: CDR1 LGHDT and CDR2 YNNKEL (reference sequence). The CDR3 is CASSQDGLYGYTF.